This record concerns one TCR beta chain sequence. Its antigen is still unknown. The sample comes from a study of shared clonotypes between healthy human individuals. Study findings and constraints: Since donors were few, the genetic and exposure-history diversity represented was limited.

The germline V gene has CDR1 MDHEN and CDR2 SYDVKM. This CDR3 spans 15 amino acids. The ends lost 5 bases at V and 9 bases at J; junction bases unmatched: 10. Loaded into unsorted PBMC replicate PCRs was about 330 ng DNA, 30,000 to 35,000 T cell genomes. Only in-frame clones appear in the TCRdb table, and some are missing; sequencing was by immunoSEQ multiplex PCR. The sample shows about 490,000 clones, about 79% of them seen only once. The source is a woman aged 40 to 50 in good health. Some clones in this sample may be carry-over from other donors' samples. The sequenced material came from PBMCs. This chain uses TRBV28 with TRBJ1-4; the match to TRBD1 covers 9 bases. The CDR3 coding sequence is TGTGCCAGCAGTACCGCCGGGACAGGGAATAAAAAACTGTTTTTT. It codes for CASSTAGTGNKKLFF.